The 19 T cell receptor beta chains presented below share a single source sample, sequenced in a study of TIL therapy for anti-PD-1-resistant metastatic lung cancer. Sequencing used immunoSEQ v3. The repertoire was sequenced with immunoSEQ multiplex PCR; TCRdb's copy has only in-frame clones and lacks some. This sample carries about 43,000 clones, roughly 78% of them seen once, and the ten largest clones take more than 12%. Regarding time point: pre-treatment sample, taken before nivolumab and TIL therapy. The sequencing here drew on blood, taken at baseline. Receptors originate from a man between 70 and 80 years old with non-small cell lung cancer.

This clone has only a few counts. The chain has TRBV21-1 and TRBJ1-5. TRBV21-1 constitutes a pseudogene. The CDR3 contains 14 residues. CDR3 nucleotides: TGTGCCAGCGTAAGGGGGGGTCGCAATCAGCCCCAGCATTTT. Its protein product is CASVRGGRNQPQHF.

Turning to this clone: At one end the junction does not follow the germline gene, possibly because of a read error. In nucleotides, the CDR3 is TGTGCCAGCAGCGAAGGGGACCTAAACACAGATACGCAGTATTTT. Translation gives CASSEGDLNTDTQYF. The genes are TRBV2 and TRBJ2-3, with D perhaps given as TRBD1 or TRBD2 (5 bases each). The CDR3 sequence is 15 residues long. Looked up from germline, CDR1 is SNHLY and CDR2 is FYNNEI.

This CDR3 reads CASSLVLPSSVSYNEQFF. Written as DNA, the CDR3 is TGTGCCAGCAGCTTAGTTTTGCCTTCTAGCGTATCCTACAATGAGCAGTTCTTC. This chain joins TRBV7-9 and TRBJ2-1, with a weak D call TRBD2 (6 bases). V gave up 1 base and J gave up 1 base, with 17 bases separating them. Germline V gene data show CDR1 as SEHNR and CDR2 as FQNEAQ (reference sequence). This CDR3 spans 18 amino acids.

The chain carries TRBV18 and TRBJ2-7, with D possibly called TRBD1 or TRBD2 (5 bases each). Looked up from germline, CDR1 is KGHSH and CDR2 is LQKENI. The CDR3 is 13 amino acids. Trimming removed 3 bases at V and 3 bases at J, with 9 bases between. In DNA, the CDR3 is TGTGCCAGCTCACCGGGGGAGAACTACGAGCAGTACTTC. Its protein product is CASSPGENYEQYF.

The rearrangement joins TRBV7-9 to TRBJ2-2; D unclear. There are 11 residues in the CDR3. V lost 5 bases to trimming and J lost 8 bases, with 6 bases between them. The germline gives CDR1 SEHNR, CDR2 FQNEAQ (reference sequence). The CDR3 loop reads CASSDLGELFF. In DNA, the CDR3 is TGTGCCAGCAGCGACTTAGGGGAGCTGTTTTTT.

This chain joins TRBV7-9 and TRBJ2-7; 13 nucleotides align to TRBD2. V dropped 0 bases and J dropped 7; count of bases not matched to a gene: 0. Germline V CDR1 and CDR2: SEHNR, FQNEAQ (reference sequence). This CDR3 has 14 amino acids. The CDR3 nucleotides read TGTGCCAGCAGCTTAGCGGGACTAGCGGGGGAGCAGTACTTC. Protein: CASSLAGLAGEQYF. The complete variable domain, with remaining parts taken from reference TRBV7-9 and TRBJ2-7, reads DTGVSQNPRHKITKRGQNVTFRCDPISEHNRLYWYRQTLGQGPEFLTYFQNEAQLEKSRLLSDRFSAERPKGSFSTLEIQRTEQGDSAMYLCASSLAGLAGEQYFGPGTRLTVT.

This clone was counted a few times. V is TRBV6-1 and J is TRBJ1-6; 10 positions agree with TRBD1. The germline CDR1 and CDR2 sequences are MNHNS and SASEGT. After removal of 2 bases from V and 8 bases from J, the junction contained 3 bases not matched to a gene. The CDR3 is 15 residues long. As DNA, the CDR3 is TGTGCCAGCAGTGAAAGGGGACAGGGGTATTCACCCCTCCACTTT. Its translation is CASSERGQGYSPLHF.

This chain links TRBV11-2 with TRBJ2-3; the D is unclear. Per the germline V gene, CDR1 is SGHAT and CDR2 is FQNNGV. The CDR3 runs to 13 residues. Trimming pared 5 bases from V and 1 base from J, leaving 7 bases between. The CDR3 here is CASSVTRTDTQYF. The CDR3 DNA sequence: TGTGCCAGCAGCGTCACTCGCACAGATACGCAGTATTTT.

The CDR3 is CASSNLQGFEQYF. CDR3 bases: TGTGCCAGCAGCAACCTACAGGGGTTTGAGCAGTACTTC. The chain carries TRBV7-9 and TRBJ2-7, with TRBD1 matching over 7 bases. This CDR3 comprises 13 residues. V was clipped by 5 bases and J by 7 bases; unmatched bases: 8. Germline loops: CDR1 SEHNR, CDR2 FQNEAQ (reference sequence). Supplemented by reference TRBV7-9 and TRBJ2-7, the full variable domain reads DTGVSQNPRHKITKRGQNVTFRCDPISEHNRLYWYRQTLGQGPEFLTYFQNEAQLEKSRLLSDRFSAERPKGSFSTLEIQRTEQGDSAMYLCASSNLQGFEQYFGPGTRLTVT.

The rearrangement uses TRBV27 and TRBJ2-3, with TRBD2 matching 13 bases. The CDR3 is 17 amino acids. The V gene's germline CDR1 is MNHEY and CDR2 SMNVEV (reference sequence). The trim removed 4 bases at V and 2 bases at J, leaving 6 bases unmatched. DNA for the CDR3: TGTGCCAGCAGTTCGTGGACTAGCGGGAGTGTCACAGATACGCAGTATTTT. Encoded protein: CASSSWTSGSVTDTQYF.

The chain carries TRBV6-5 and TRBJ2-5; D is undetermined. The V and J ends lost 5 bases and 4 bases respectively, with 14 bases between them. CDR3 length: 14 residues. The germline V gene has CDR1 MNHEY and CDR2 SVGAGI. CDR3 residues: CASSDAPPLETQYF. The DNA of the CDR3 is TGTGCCAGCAGTGACGCGCCCCCTCTAGAGACCCAGTACTTC.

The CDR3 DNA reads as TGTGCTGCGGACAGAAGGGACAATCAGCCCCAGCATTTT. Its protein product is CAADRRDNQPQHF. The rearrangement links TRBV28 to TRBJ1-5; a weak D match, TRBD1 (6 bases). The CDR3 contains 13 residues. Germline values: CDR1 MDHEN, CDR2 SYDVKM.

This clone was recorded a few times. The CDR3 DNA follows: TGCGCCAGCAGCTTGGGGGTAGCGGGAGCCCAAGAGACCCAGTACTTC. This translates into CASSLGVAGAQETQYF. V is TRBV5-1 and J is TRBJ2-5; TRBD2 agrees at 9 bases. CDR1 is SGHRS and CDR2 is YFSETQ in the germline V gene. Germline trimming cut 0 bases from V and 1 base from J; bases unmatched to any gene: 4. The length of the CDR3 is 16 residues.

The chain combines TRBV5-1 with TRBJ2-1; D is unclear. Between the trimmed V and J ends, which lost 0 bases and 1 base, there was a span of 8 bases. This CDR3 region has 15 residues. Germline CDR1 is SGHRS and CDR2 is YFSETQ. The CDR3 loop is CASSLAAESYNEQFF. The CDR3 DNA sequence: TGCGCCAGCAGCTTGGCCGCGGAGTCCTACAATGAGCAGTTCTTC.

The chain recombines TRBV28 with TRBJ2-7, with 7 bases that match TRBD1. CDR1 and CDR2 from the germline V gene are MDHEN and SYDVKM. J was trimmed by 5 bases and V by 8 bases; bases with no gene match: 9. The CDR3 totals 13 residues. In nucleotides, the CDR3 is TGTGCCAGCGGAATCCAGGGGGTCAACGAGCAGTACTTC. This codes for CASGIQGVNEQYF.

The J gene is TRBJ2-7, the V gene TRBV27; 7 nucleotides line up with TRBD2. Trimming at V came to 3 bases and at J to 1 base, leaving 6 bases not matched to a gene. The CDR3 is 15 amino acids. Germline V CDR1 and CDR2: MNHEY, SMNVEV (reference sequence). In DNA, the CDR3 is TGTGCCAGCAGTTTCACCTGGACTAGATCCTACGAGCAGTACTTC. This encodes CASSFTWTRSYEQYF.

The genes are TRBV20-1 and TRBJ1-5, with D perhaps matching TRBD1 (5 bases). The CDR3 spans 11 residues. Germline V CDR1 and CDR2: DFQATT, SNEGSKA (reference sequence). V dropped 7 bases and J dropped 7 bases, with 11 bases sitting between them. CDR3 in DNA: TGCAGTGTTCAGGGAGACCAGCCCCAGCATTTT. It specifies CSVQGDQPQHF.

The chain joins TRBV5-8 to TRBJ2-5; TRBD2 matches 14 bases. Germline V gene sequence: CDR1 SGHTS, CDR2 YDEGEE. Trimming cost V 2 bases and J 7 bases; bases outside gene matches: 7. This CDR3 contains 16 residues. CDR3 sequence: CASSFPGLAGVGTQYF. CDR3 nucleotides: TGTGCCAGCAGCTTCCCGGGACTAGCGGGAGTGGGGACCCAGTACTTC.

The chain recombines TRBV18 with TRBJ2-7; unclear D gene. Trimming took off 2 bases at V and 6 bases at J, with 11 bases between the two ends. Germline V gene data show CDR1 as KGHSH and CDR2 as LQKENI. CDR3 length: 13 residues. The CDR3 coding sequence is TGTGCCAGCTCACCAAGCCGCTCGCGCGAGCAGTACTTC. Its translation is CASSPSRSREQYF.